These 25 T cell receptor beta chains share one sample of origin, sequenced in a study of early T cells in non-severe SARS-CoV-2 infection. One entry per CDR3 protein results from TCRdb running MiXCR on the 5' RACE reads. There are tens of thousands of distinct CDR3 sequences in the sample; roughly a sixth occur only once, and 8% to 10% lies in the top ten. The sequenced sample was whole blood, obtained at baseline. The receptors here all came from an adult who was a healthcare worker with PCR-confirmed SARS-CoV-2 infection or an uninfected control (not recorded which).

This clonotype has at least ten counts. The rearrangement uses TRBV7-2 and TRBJ2-5; 11 nucleotides match TRBD2. This CDR3 is built from 17 residues. The germline V gene encodes CDR1 SGHTA and CDR2 FQGNSA. Trimming at V came to 5 bases and at J to 8 bases, leaving 16 bases not matched to a gene. CDR3 DNA sequence: TGTGCCAGCAGCCCCCCAAGTCCCTCTAGCGGGGGGTCTACCCAGTACTTC. This codes for CASSPPSPSSGGSTQYF.

V is TRBV7-2 and J is TRBJ1-2; D is uncertain. CDR3 size: 15 residues. Germline values: CDR1 SGHTA, CDR2 FQGNSA. The V end was cut by 2 bases, the J end by 4 bases, with 14 bases between. The CDR3 coding sequence is TGTGCCAGCAGCTTAACAGCCCACGCAGGCTATGGCTACACCTTC. Its protein product is CASSLTAHAGYGYTF.

In this sample, this clonotype turned up many times. V and J are TRBV19 and TRBJ2-2, with D tentatively TRBD1 (6 bases). Germline CDR1 reads LNHDA; CDR2 reads SQIVND (reference sequence). V gave up 5 bases and J gave up 1 base, with 8 bases separating them. The CDR3 contains 14 residues. This CDR3 is CASSVQGNTGELFF. The DNA for the CDR3 is TGTGCCAGTAGTGTACAGGGGAACACCGGGGAGCTGTTTTTT. The full variable domain, its missing parts supplied by reference TRBV19 and TRBJ2-2, is DGGITQSPKYLFRKEGQNVTLSCEQNLNHDAMYWYRQDPGQGLRLIYYSQIVNDFQKGDIAEGYSVSREKKESFPLTVTSAQKNPTAFYLCASSVQGNTGELFFGEGSRLTVL.

This clonotype was observed a handful of times. The chain recombines TRBV7-6 with TRBJ1-2, with a possible D match to TRBD1 (6 bases). Germline loops: CDR1 SGHVS, CDR2 FNYEAQ. Trimming cost V 5 bases and J 4 bases, with 11 bases left between them. The CDR3 spans 13 residues. CDR3 sequence: CASSLGQPYGYTF. The CDR3 DNA sequence: TGTGCCAGCAGCCTTGGACAGCCCTATGGCTACACCTTC.

This clonotype was counted only a few times. The chain uses TRBV5-1 and TRBJ1-1; unclear D gene. This CDR3 contains 14 residues. CDR1 and CDR2 from the germline V gene are SGHRS and YFSETQ. With 4 bases removed from V and 1 base from J, the gap between germline ends came to 11 bases. The CDR3 sequence: CASSPSSANTEAFF. CDR3 DNA: TGCGCCAGCAGCCCAAGTTCGGCGAACACTGAAGCTTTCTTT.

V gene TRBV5-1 combines with J gene TRBJ2-3, with 8 nucleotides matching TRBD2. V lost 6 bases, J lost 1 base, and 1 base stayed unmatched. Germline V gene sequence: CDR1 SGHRS, CDR2 YFSETQ. This CDR3 is 13 amino acids long. In DNA form, the CDR3 reads TGCGCCAGCAAAGCGGGGGGCACAGATACGCAGTATTTT. It is translated as CASKAGGTDTQYF.

The J gene is TRBJ2-3, the V gene TRBV19, with a weak D call TRBD1 (6 bases). The CDR3 sequence is 14 residues long. V was trimmed by 5 bases and J by 2 bases, leaving 11 bases between them. Germline V gene data show CDR1 as LNHDA and CDR2 as SQIVND (reference sequence). The CDR3, as DNA: TGTGCCAGTAGTCCGACAGGACACACAGATACGCAGTATTTT. Translation gives CASSPTGHTDTQYF. Full variable domain (remainder filled in from reference TRBV19 and TRBJ2-3): DGGITQSPKYLFRKEGQNVTLSCEQNLNHDAMYWYRQDPGQGLRLIYYSQIVNDFQKGDIAEGYSVSREKKESFPLTVTSAQKNPTAFYLCASSPTGHTDTQYFGPGTRLTVL.

V is TRBV5-4 and J is TRBJ2-7; 8 bases line up with TRBD2. Unmatched junction bases numbered 6, after V lost 3 bases and J lost 1 base. Looked up from germline, CDR1 is SGHNT and CDR2 is YYREEE (reference sequence). This CDR3 spans 15 amino acids. The CDR3 coding sequence is TGTGCCAGCAGCTCCGCGGGAGGACCATCCTACGAGCAGTACTTC. Amino acid sequence: CASSSAGGPSYEQYF.

Only a few counts were recorded for this clonotype. The rearrangement joins TRBV25-1 to TRBJ2-2; no reliable D call. Trimming removed 2 bases at V and 5 bases at J, with 9 bases between. CDR1 is MGHDK, CDR2 SYGVNS, per germline. There are 14 residues in the CDR3. This CDR3 is CASSEGAHTGELFF. In nucleotides, the CDR3 is TGTGCCAGCAGTGAAGGTGCCCATACCGGGGAGCTGTTTTTT.

This clonotype turned up a few times. CDR3 in DNA: TGTGCCTGGAGTGCGGGATCCCGTGGCTACACCTTC. Protein product: CAWSAGSRGYTF. This chain joins TRBV30 and TRBJ1-2; D is uncertain. The CDR3 consists of 12 residues. The V gene lost 1 base and the J gene lost 7 bases, with 10 bases spanning the gap. The germline V gene has CDR1 GTSNPN and CDR2 SVGIG (reference sequence).

This clonotype was picked up many times. This chain links TRBV27 with TRBJ2-3, with D hard to call. Trimming stripped 2 bases from V and 3 bases from J, with 6 bases between. There are 13 residues in the CDR3. The germline V gene has CDR1 MNHEY and CDR2 SMNVEV (reference sequence). CDR3 region: CASSLRLTDTQYF. Written as DNA, the CDR3 is TGTGCCAGCAGTTTAAGGTTAACAGATACGCAGTATTTT.

The genes are TRBV5-1 and TRBJ2-1; 8 positions agree with TRBD2. The V segment lost 4 bases and the J segment 6 bases; nucleotides outside the gene matches: 6. The CDR3 has 14 residues. The V gene's germline CDR1 is SGHRS and CDR2 YFSETQ. The CDR3 loop is CASSQKAGVNEQFF. CDR3 DNA sequence: TGCGCCAGCAGCCAAAAAGCGGGGGTCAATGAGCAGTTCTTC.

This clonotype was picked up a small number of times. The chain joins TRBV5-1 to TRBJ2-3; the match to TRBD2 covers 9 bases. This CDR3 region has 15 residues. Trimming removed 4 bases from V and 1 base from J; junction bases left unmatched: 4. Per the germline V gene, CDR1 is SGHRS and CDR2 is YFSETQ. The CDR3 DNA reads as TGCGCCAGCAGCACCTTAGCGGGGGGCACAGATACGCAGTATTTT. It codes for CASSTLAGGTDTQYF.

This clonotype was found a few times. The chain couples TRBV6-6 to TRBJ1-6; D gene uncertain. V was pared by 6 bases and J by 0 bases, with 9 bases between. Germline assignment: CDR1 MNHNY and CDR2 SVGAGI (reference sequence). CDR3 size: 15 residues. The CDR3 coding sequence is TGTGCCAGCAGGGCCACTAGCTCCTATAATTCACCCCTCCACTTT. It encodes CASRATSSYNSPLHF.

The V call is TRBV3-1, the J call TRBJ2-5; tentatively, D is TRBD1 (5 bases). The CDR3 contains 17 residues. V was shortened by 1 base and J by 3 bases, with 18 bases between the two germline ends. The germline CDR1 and CDR2 sequences are LGHDT and YNNKEL (reference sequence). Here the CDR3 DNA reads TGTGCCAGCAGCCAAGTTGGAAGGGGCGCAGTTAAAGAGACCCAGTACTTC. This sequence encodes CASSQVGRGAVKETQYF.

This clonotype appeared many times. The CDR3 region is CASSPLNTEAFF. The CDR3 bases are TGTGCCAGCAGCCCGCTGAACACTGAAGCTTTCTTT. The J gene is TRBJ1-1, the V gene TRBV13; D uncertain. Germline CDR1 PRHDT, CDR2 FYEKMQ (reference sequence). The length of the CDR3 is 12 residues. V was clipped by 5 bases and J by 0 bases, with 4 bases between them.

This clonotype has at least ten counts. V is TRBV12-3 or TRBV12-4 and J is TRBJ2-1; 7 bases map to TRBD1. The junction had 18 bases not matched to a gene; V was cut back by 6 bases and J by 4 bases. This CDR3 has 18 residues. The CDR3 reads CASSAENAYRDRYNEQFF. Written as DNA, the CDR3 is TGTGCCAGCAGCGCCGAAAACGCTTACCGGGACAGATACAATGAGCAGTTCTTC.

The rearrangement joins TRBV5-1 to TRBJ2-2; 13 nucleotides match TRBD2. Germline V gene data show CDR1 as SGHRS and CDR2 as YFSETQ. J gave up 4 bases and V 3 bases, and 12 bases lay outside the gene matches. This CDR3 comprises 19 residues. CDR3 in amino acids: CASSWGLAGTQRPTGELFF. In DNA form, the CDR3 reads TGCGCCAGCAGCTGGGGACTAGCGGGAACCCAACGCCCCACCGGGGAGCTGTTTTTT.

The V and J genes are TRBV7-9 and TRBJ2-2; 7 nucleotides agree with TRBD1. This CDR3 is 16 amino acids long. V shed 5 bases, J shed 1 base, and the junction held 7 bases outside the gene matches. CDR1 SEHNR and CDR2 FQNEAQ come from the germline V gene (reference sequence). CDR3 protein: CASSPRTGLNTGELFF. CDR3 DNA sequence: TGTGCCAGCAGCCCCCGGACAGGTCTGAACACCGGGGAGCTGTTTTTT.

This rearrangement joins TRBV10-1 to TRBJ2-1, with TRBD2 matching over 10 bases. Germline assignment: CDR1 WNHNN and CDR2 SYGVQD (reference sequence). The CDR3 consists of 13 residues. J gave up 10 bases and V 3 bases, and 3 bases lay outside the gene matches. The CDR3 spells CASSDSSGGEQFF. The CDR3 DNA follows: TGCGCCAGCAGTGATTCTAGCGGGGGCGAGCAGTTCTTC.

This clonotype was counted a few times. The chain is built from TRBV28 and TRBJ1-6, with D tentatively TRBD1 (5 bases). V was pared by 1 base and J by 0 bases, with 13 bases between. The CDR3 totals 18 residues. The germline V gene has CDR1 MDHEN and CDR2 SYDVKM. The CDR3 nucleotides are TGTGCCAGCAGTTTATTCGGGGCTTCCGGCTCCTATAATTCACCCCTCCACTTT. Its protein product is CASSLFGASGSYNSPLHF. The variable domain in full, completed from reference TRBV28 and TRBJ1-6, reads DVKVTQSSRYLVKRTGEKVFLECVQDMDHENMFWYRQDPGLGLRLIYFSYDVKMKEKGDIPEGYSVSREKKERFSLILESASTNQTSMYLCASSLFGASGSYNSPLHFGNGTRLTVT.

The rearrangement uses TRBV7-2 and TRBJ2-1, with TRBD2 identical over 8 bases. CDR1 is SGHTA and CDR2 is FQGNSA in the germline V gene. Trimming took 5 bases from V and 5 from J; bases not matched to a gene: 8. The CDR3 is 15 residues long. CDR3 nucleotide sequence: TGTGCCAGCAGCGAAGATAGCGGGGACAACAATGAGCAGTTCTTC. Its translation is CASSEDSGDNNEQFF.

This clonotype was counted a few times. The V gene is TRBV6-2 or TRBV6-3, the J gene TRBJ2-7; D is perhaps TRBD1 (5 bases). V was trimmed by 6 bases and J by 6 bases, leaving 12 bases between them. The CDR3 has 12 residues. From germline, CDR1 is MNHEY and CDR2 SVGEGT. The CDR3 DNA is TGTGCCAGCAGATACGACAGCGCCGAGCAGTACTTC. It translates to CASRYDSAEQYF.

This clonotype occurred many times. V and J are TRBV4-2 and TRBJ2-1; the match to TRBD2 covers 8 bases. The V and J ends lost 1 base and 7 bases, in that order; junction bases with no gene match: 9. The CDR3 has 16 amino acids. In germline, CDR1 is LGHNA, CDR2 YNFKEQ. This chain's CDR3 is CASSQVSGGDSNEQFF. DNA for the CDR3: TGTGCCAGCAGCCAAGTGAGCGGGGGTGATAGTAATGAGCAGTTCTTC.

The gene calls are TRBV11-1 and TRBJ2-3; no clear D gene. V lost 1 base and J 6 bases, leaving 8 bases between the germline ends. Looked up from germline, CDR1 is SGHAT and CDR2 is FQDESV (reference sequence). This CDR3 is 13 amino acids long. The DNA of the CDR3 is TGTGCCAGCAGCTTAGGTATTTCGGATACGCAGTATTTT. Encoded protein: CASSLGISDTQYF.